This T cell receptor beta chain was documented in a study of immune characterization of retroperitoneal liposarcoma. The J segment lost 10 bases and the V segment lost 6 bases, leaving 7 bases of the junction unmatched. The length of the CDR3 is 14 residues. In TCRdb, the PCR reads were re-called with MiXCR into one record per CDR3 protein. The sample includes 4,500 or so distinct CDR3 sequences, under 45% of them seen just once. A few counts support this clonotype. What was sequenced was tumor tissue. The rearrangement uses TRBV12-3 or TRBV12-4 and TRBJ2-1, with TRBD1 matching over 12 bases. This sequence originates from a male donor with retroperitoneal liposarcoma. This CDR3 is CASRGQGAGYEQFF. The CDR3 region has the DNA TGTGCCAGCAGGGGACAGGGGGCCGGGTACGAGCAGTTCTTC.